Each of the 26 T cell receptor beta chains below was sequenced from the same sample in a study of brain T cells in children with intractable seizures. Time point described: blood from clinic visit 5 months post-surgery; TSC patient then seizure free. The protocol was immunoSEQ multiplex PCR, while the TCRdb copy is restricted to in-frame clones and leaves out a portion. The sample consists of around 340,000 clones, over 85% of them appearing once. The input for sequencing was peripheral blood, taken around 5 months after surgery. Receptors were obtained from a boy under three years old with tuberous sclerosis and intractable seizures.

The chain is built from TRBV5-4 and TRBJ1-2; 9 positions agree with TRBD1. The CDR3 is 14 residues long. V gave up 3 bases and J gave up 2 bases; unmatched junction bases: 2. Looked up from germline, CDR1 is SGHNT and CDR2 is YYREEE (reference sequence). CDR3 sequence (DNA): TGTGCCAGCAGCTGGGACAGGGCGAACTATGGCTACACCTTC. Translation: CASSWDRANYGYTF.

The chain uses TRBV2 and TRBJ2-3, with 7 bases lining up with TRBD2. Looked up from germline, CDR1 is SNHLY and CDR2 is FYNNEI. V was pared by 7 bases and J by 6 bases, with 22 bases of the junction left unmatched. This CDR3 has 18 residues. The CDR3 region is CASTAIGGLVGSWDTQYF. The CDR3 DNA reads as TGTGCCAGCACCGCCATCGGTGGACTAGTGGGCTCGTGGGATACGCAGTATTTT.

V usage is TRBV5-5 and J usage is TRBJ1-1; D uncertain. This CDR3 is 14 amino acids long. V gave up 0 bases and J gave up 1 base, with 7 bases separating them. CDR1 is SGHKS, CDR2 YYEKEE, per germline (reference sequence). The CDR3 sequence is CASSLGPGNTEAFF. The DNA of the CDR3 is TGTGCCAGCAGCTTGGGTCCAGGGAACACTGAAGCTTTCTTT.

The chain joins TRBV6-5 to TRBJ2-2, with TRBD2 identical over 7 bases. Germline values: CDR1 MNHEY, CDR2 SVGAGI. CDR3 length: 15 residues. V shed 6 bases, J shed 4 bases, and the junction held 8 bases outside the gene matches. The CDR3 reads CASSPGGRSTGELFF. As DNA, the CDR3 is TGTGCCAGCAGCCCGGGGGGACGGAGCACCGGGGAGCTGTTTTTT.

The chain is built from TRBV5-4 and TRBJ2-2; D not certain. The CDR3 contains 15 residues. The germline gives CDR1 SGHNT, CDR2 YYREEE (reference sequence). V was trimmed by 1 base and J by 3 bases, leaving 10 bases between them. CDR3 in amino acids: CASSLYELDTGELFF. The CDR3 nucleotides read TGTGCCAGCAGCTTGTACGAGTTGGACACCGGGGAGCTGTTTTTT.

The rearrangement joins TRBV30 to TRBJ2-5; 7 nucleotides line up with TRBD2. V trimming: 8 bases; J trimming: 2 bases; junction bases outside the gene matches: 11. The CDR3 consists of 14 residues. Per the germline V gene, CDR1 is GTSNPN and CDR2 is SVGIG (reference sequence). CDR3 in amino acids: CARSSGGDQETQYF. The DNA of the CDR3 is TGTGCCCGGTCTAGCGGAGGTGATCAAGAGACCCAGTACTTC.

V gene TRBV6-1 combines with J gene TRBJ1-3, with 7 positions matching TRBD1. This CDR3 is built from 14 residues. V trimming: 8 bases; J trimming: 0 bases; junction bases outside the gene matches: 4. Germline lookup yields CDR1 MNHNS and CDR2 SASEGT. The CDR3 nucleotides are TGTGCCAGCGAGGACAGGAACTCTGGAAACACCATATATTTT. It translates to CASEDRNSGNTIYF.

The V call is TRBV29-1, the J call TRBJ2-1; TRBD2 agrees at 7 bases. This CDR3 has 14 residues. CDR1 SQVTM and CDR2 ANQGSEA come from the germline V gene. The J segment lost 8 bases and the V segment lost 0 bases, leaving 7 bases of the junction unmatched. The CDR3: CSVEDRDYGDEQFF. In DNA, the CDR3 is TGCAGCGTTGAAGACCGGGACTATGGAGATGAGCAGTTCTTC.

The rearrangement links TRBV6-1 to TRBJ2-4; 7 bases fit TRBD1. Germline assignment: CDR1 MNHNS and CDR2 SASEGT. The CDR3 spans 16 residues. V lost 4 bases and J lost 8; bases outside the gene matches: 14. CDR3 nucleotides: TGTGCCAGCAGTGTAACAGGGGCCGGGTTAGAGGACATTCAGTACTTC. It translates to CASSVTGAGLEDIQYF.

The chain carries TRBV7-2 and TRBJ1-2; tentative D call: TRBD1 (6 bases). The V end lost 1 base, the J end lost 4 bases, and 13 bases lay between the germline ends. Germline V gene lookup returns CDR1 SGHTA and CDR2 FQGNSA. The CDR3 loop spans 15 amino acids. DNA of the CDR3: TGTGCCAGCAGCTTAGTGAGGGGGTATGGCTATGGCTACACCTTC. This gives the protein CASSLVRGYGYGYTF.

This clone appeared once. At one end, the junction sequence differs from germline, possibly due to a read error. The chain links TRBV11-3 to TRBJ1-1; TRBD1 is a possible D gene (6 bases). CDR1 SGHNT and CDR2 YENEEA come from the germline V gene. This CDR3 is 16 amino acids long. The CDR3 DNA follows: TGTGCCAGCAGCTTAGATCTTGGAGGGGGGAACGCTGAAGCTTTCTTT. This translates into CASSLDLGGGNAEAFF.

J is TRBJ2-1 and V is TRBV9; weak D call: TRBD2 (6 bases). The germline V gene encodes CDR1 SGDLS and CDR2 YYNGEE. The V end lost 2 bases, the J end lost 2 bases, and 14 bases lay between the germline ends. The CDR3 extends over 16 amino acids. CDR3 in DNA: TGTGCCAGCAGCGTGAGACCGGGACTCACCTACAATGAGCAGTTCTTC. As protein: CASSVRPGLTYNEQFF.

This rearrangement joins TRBV6-5 to TRBJ2-7, with D possibly being TRBD2 (6 bases). The V and J ends lost 0 bases and 4 bases respectively, with 13 bases between them. CDR3 length: 15 residues. CDR1 and CDR2 from the germline V gene are MNHEY and SVGAGI. The CDR3 is CASSYSGGGGYEQYF. CDR3 nucleotides: TGTGCCAGCAGTTACTCCGGGGGAGGAGGGTACGAGCAGTACTTC.

The rearrangement links TRBV4-1 to TRBJ1-3, with D uncertain. V lost 4 bases and J 0 bases, leaving 16 bases between the germline ends. The CDR3 loop spans 17 amino acids. CDR1 and CDR2 from the germline V gene are MGHRA and YSYEKL. Written as DNA, the CDR3 is TGCGCCAGCAGCCTACTTCCGGCCATCAGCTCTGGAAACACCATATATTTT. Its protein is CASSLLPAISSGNTIYF.

The CDR3 sequence is CASSLSDQGDSPLHF. The CDR3 nucleotides read TGTGCCAGCAGTTTATCTGACCAGGGGGACTCACCCCTCCACTTT. V is TRBV27 and J is TRBJ1-6; 7 positions agree with TRBD1. The CDR3 covers 15 residues. The J segment lost 10 bases and the V segment lost 0 bases, leaving 6 bases of the junction unmatched. CDR1 MNHEY and CDR2 SMNVEV come from the germline V gene (reference sequence).

This clone showed up just a few times. This chain joins TRBV5-6 and TRBJ1-5; the D is unclear. The germline CDR1 and CDR2 sequences are SGHDT and YYEEEE. Between the trimmed V and J ends, which lost 2 bases and 2 bases, there was a span of 11 bases. The length of the CDR3 is 15 residues. CDR3 sequence (DNA): TGTGCCAGCAGCTTATTACCCGAGGGCAATCAGCCCCAGCATTTT. Translation gives CASSLLPEGNQPQHF.

This rearrangement joins TRBV7-8 to TRBJ2-1; the match to TRBD2 covers 13 bases. V trimming: 5 bases; J trimming: 6 bases; junction bases outside the gene matches: 10. Per germline, CDR1 SGHVS and CDR2 FQNEAQ. This CDR3 comprises 17 residues. The CDR3 region has the DNA TGTGCCAGCAGCCCAGGACTAGCGGGAGTGAAGAGCAATGAGCAGTTCTTC. Amino acid sequence: CASSPGLAGVKSNEQFF.

The rearrangement links TRBV12-5 to TRBJ1-1; 8 positions match TRBD1. The CDR3 sequence is 13 residues long. Germline V gene lookup returns CDR1 LGHNT and CDR2 FRNRAP. The V and J ends lost 0 bases and 11 bases, in that order; junction bases with no gene match: 5. The CDR3: CASGLVTGAGAFF. The CDR3 region has the DNA TGTGCTAGTGGTTTGGTGACAGGGGCTGGGGCTTTCTTT.

This chain joins TRBV11-3 and TRBJ2-7; perhaps D is TRBD1 or TRBD2 (5 bases each). Trimming took 5 bases from V and 6 from J, leaving 17 bases between them. Germline CDR1 is SGHNT and CDR2 is YENEEA. The CDR3 contains 14 residues. The CDR3 loop reads CASSPPGRRLEQYF. The CDR3 nucleotides are TGTGCCAGCAGCCCTCCGGGACGGAGGCTCGAGCAGTACTTC.

V usage is TRBV18 and J usage is TRBJ1-1; 7 nucleotides line up with TRBD1. The CDR3 has 15 amino acids. The ends lost 1 base at V and 0 bases at J; junction bases unmatched: 2. Germline CDR1 KGHSH, CDR2 LQKENI. Here the CDR3 reads CASSPQGAVNTEAFF. CDR3 nucleotide sequence: TGTGCCAGCTCACCACAGGGGGCCGTGAACACTGAAGCTTTCTTT.

The chain has TRBV11-2 and TRBJ2-5; the D call may be TRBD1 or TRBD2 (5 bases each). Per the germline V gene, CDR1 is SGHAT and CDR2 is FQNNGV. V gave up 9 bases and J gave up 2 bases, with 19 bases separating them. This CDR3 has 15 residues. The CDR3 DNA reads as TGTGCCAGTTGGGGCGGCGGATGGACTCAAGAGACCCAGTACTTC. It codes for CASWGGGWTQETQYF.

This chain links TRBV24-1 with TRBJ1-2, with TRBD1 identical over 7 bases. V shed 5 bases, J shed 9 bases, and the junction held 8 bases outside the gene matches. The CDR3 extends over 13 amino acids. Germline V gene sequence: CDR1 KGHDR, CDR2 SFDVKD. The CDR3 here is CATSAAQGRSYTF. The CDR3 DNA reads as TGTGCCACCAGTGCCGCACAGGGGAGGAGCTACACCTTC.

The J gene is TRBJ1-1, the V gene TRBV5-5; D might be TRBD1 (5 bases). Trimming shortened V by 4 bases and J by 11 bases, and 15 bases separated the two germline ends. Germline CDR1 reads SGHKS; CDR2 reads YYEKEE (reference sequence). The CDR3 is made up of 12 amino acids. The CDR3 DNA sequence: TGTGCCAGCAGCCTAAACCGGGGGATGGCTTTCTTT. Protein sequence: CASSLNRGMAFF. Full variable domain (rest looked up from reference TRBV5-5 and TRBJ1-1): DAGVTQSPTHLIKTRGQQVTLRCSPISGHKSVSWYQQVLGQGPQFIFQYYEKEERGRGNFPDRFSARQFPNYSSELNVNALLLGDSALYLCASSLNRGMAFFGQGTRLTVV.

This clone has only one observation. The chain couples TRBV4-1 to TRBJ1-1; unclear D gene. CDR3 length equals 16 residues. V was cut by 4 bases and J by 5 bases, with 20 bases left in between. Germline V gene lookup returns CDR1 MGHRA and CDR2 YSYEKL. As DNA, the CDR3 is TGCGCCAGCAGCCCCGCCGACGGTCGCTCTGGAACTGAAGCTTTCTTT. It encodes CASSPADGRSGTEAFF.

This clone was detected a few times. The same CDR3 arises from other DNA sequences in this sample as well. The chain recombines TRBV3-1 (or the pseudogene TRBV3-2) with TRBJ1-5; D uncertain. The length of the CDR3 is 14 residues. Germline V CDR1 and CDR2: LGHDT, YNNKEL (reference sequence). Trimming removed 1 base from V and 1 base from J, with 5 bases in between. This chain's CDR3 is CASSQGYSNQPQHF. The CDR3 coding sequence is TGTGCCAGCAGCCAAGGGTACAGCAATCAGCCCCAGCATTTT.

This chain uses TRBV4-1 with TRBJ2-1, with D maybe TRBD2 (7 bases). The CDR3 contains 17 residues. The V gene's germline CDR1 is MGHRA and CDR2 YSYEKL. Between the trimmed V and J ends, which lost 0 bases and 2 bases, there was a span of 14 bases. CDR3 sequence (DNA): TGCGCCAGCAGCCAAGAGGGGGCGGGAGATACCTACAATGAGCAGTTCTTC. It specifies CASSQEGAGDTYNEQFF.